This section outlines one T cell receptor beta chain sequence together with its context. Its antigen target is currently unknown. No qualities accompany the bases; no much larger clone lies one base away. This record comes from a study of shared T cell receptors in the human thymus listed by TCRdb under 2021. Study-level background: The study examined how self-reactive, shared T-cell receptor alpha chains are generated in the human thymus.

Trimming accounts for 5 bases at V and 9 bases at J, while the number of junction bases matched to no gene is 18. The germline V gene encodes CDR1 SNHLY and CDR2 FYNNEI. The CDR3 measures 17 amino acids from cysteine to phenylalanine. Solely the CDR3 DNA is kept, with 51 bases framed from the first base. Library prep was done by the immunoSEQ multiplex PCR assay. TCRdb took this table from immuneACCESS and kept in-frame rearrangements with V and J called. Such tables lack part of the clones; where checked against another copy, unresolved V genes explain under half of the gap, and the rest is unexplained. The sample table holds 500,000 to 550,000 clones, of which around 82% were seen once. About 0.012% of the sample lies in the top ten. The data were also submitted as part of a second study, on human thymus T cells. Per the second study: In Finland, the donors were immunologically healthy infants who were having open corrective cardiac surgery for congenital heart defects. The thymus tissue came from surgical resects taken out during corrective cardiac surgery. Both the thymic and the peripheral blood repertoires appeared to show biased V and J gene segment usage. According to the related research, thymic TCR repertoires were highly overlapping among unrelated individuals. The study described the TCR alpha and beta repertoires in fewer than 10 infant thymus samples and four matching peripheral blood samples. The infant donors were about 7 to 244 days old, and the cohort included several males and a couple of females. Thymocytes were mechanically released from the tissue and were stored as pellets of roughly 10-32 million cells at -70 degrees C. A QIAsymphony instrument was used to extract genomic DNA from frozen cell pellets. The immunoSEQ multiplex PCR assay was used to amplify the TCRB and TCRAD loci from a standardized amount of quality-controlled genomic DNA. The amplicons spanned the V(D)J region and were long enough to cover the CDR3 and allow V and J genes to be identified. The commercial immunoSEQ service was used to sequence amplicons on an Illumina platform. Primer bias and sequencing errors were corrected as previously described, and TCRAD and TCRB definitions were based on the IMGT database. Repertoires were analysed with immunoSEQ Analyzer 3.0 and VDJTools, covering basic statistics, V/J segment usage, diversity estimates, rarefaction and pairwise overlap. To estimate diversity, the Chao1, ChaoE, Efron-Thisted, Shannon and inverse Simpson indices were applied, and diversity was also estimated on datasets down-sampled to the smallest sample. Repertoire overlap was assessed by strict matching of CDR3 nucleotide sequence, V gene and J gene, and clustering was done by Jaccard-based multidimensional scaling. On average, thymus samples gave around 810,000 unique TCRB clonotypes, whereas blood samples gave about 84,000.

The chain links TRBV2 with TRBJ2-1; a stretch of 8 junction bases matches TRBD1. Input material: thymocytes. This clonotype was sampled from a boy under two years old with a congenital heart defect. Donor details come from another sample of the same person, matched by shared clones. At the DNA level, the sequence is TGTGCCAGCAGTAAGGATGACAGGGGACAAGGGTGGGGTGAGCAGTTCTTC. Its coded protein is CASSKDDRGQGWGEQFF.